The 6 T cell receptor beta chains given below trace back to one sample, sequenced in a study of shared clonotypes between healthy human individuals. The table came from immunoSEQ multiplex PCR; TCRdb's copy has only in-frame clones and leaves some out. The sample holds around 500,000 clones, roughly 83% seen once. The specimen sequenced was PBMCs. These receptors were collected from a woman in her thirties or forties in good health. Some clones in this sample may be carry-over from other donors' samples.

This sequence joins TRBV5-4 and TRBJ2-2; D gene unclear. V was cut by 0 bases and J by 3 bases, with 9 bases left in between. The CDR3 is 15 amino acids. Germline-derived CDR1 and CDR2 are SGHNT and YYREEE (reference sequence). The CDR3: CASSLVSSHTGELFF. Written as DNA, the CDR3 is TGTGCCAGCAGCTTGGTTAGCTCACACACCGGGGAGCTGTTTTTT.

The rearrangement links TRBV7-2 to TRBJ2-1, with 7 bases lining up with TRBD2. Germline V CDR1 and CDR2: SGHTA, FQGNSA. This CDR3 contains 16 residues. The V gene end was trimmed by 5 bases and the J gene end by 0 bases; junction bases not matched to a gene: 7. CDR3 region: CASSRIAGLSYNEQFF. Written as DNA, the CDR3 is TGTGCCAGCAGCCGAATAGCGGGCCTCTCCTACAATGAGCAGTTCTTC.

This rearrangement joins TRBV11-1 to TRBJ2-7, with 9 nucleotides matching TRBD2. CDR1 is SGHAT and CDR2 is FQDESV in the germline V gene (reference sequence). CDR3 length: 15 residues. The V gene end was trimmed by 3 bases and the J gene end by 2 bases; junction bases not matched to a gene: 5. DNA of the CDR3: TGTGCCAGCAGCTTGGGAGCTAGCGGGACCTACGAGCAGTACTTC. This encodes CASSLGASGTYEQYF.

The rearrangement joins TRBV6-5 to TRBJ2-3; 7 nucleotides align to TRBD1. V dropped 6 bases and J dropped 3; count of bases not matched to a gene: 6. Germline CDR1 MNHEY, CDR2 SVGAGI. The CDR3 loop spans 14 amino acids. CDR3 sequence: CASRSDRETDTQYF. The CDR3 DNA follows: TGTGCCAGCAGATCCGACAGGGAAACAGATACGCAGTATTTT.

The chain has TRBV27 and TRBJ2-7; D call uncertain. The CDR3 loop spans 13 amino acids. The ends were cut back, 2 bases at V and 1 base at J, with 6 bases in the middle. The V gene's germline CDR1 is MNHEY and CDR2 SMNVEV (reference sequence). The DNA for the CDR3 is TGTGCCAGCAGTTTACGCATTTCCTACGAGCAGTACTTC. As protein: CASSLRISYEQYF.

The chain combines TRBV27 with TRBJ1-1, with D possibly TRBD1 on 5 matching bases. Germline V gene sequence: CDR1 MNHEY, CDR2 SMNVEV (reference sequence). CDR3 length: 16 amino acids. The V gene lost 9 bases and the J gene lost 4 bases, with 24 bases spanning the gap. The CDR3 DNA is TGTGCCAGTTCCCTCGGGATACGGGGCATGGGCACTGAAGCTTTCTTT. Its translation: CASSLGIRGMGTEAFF.